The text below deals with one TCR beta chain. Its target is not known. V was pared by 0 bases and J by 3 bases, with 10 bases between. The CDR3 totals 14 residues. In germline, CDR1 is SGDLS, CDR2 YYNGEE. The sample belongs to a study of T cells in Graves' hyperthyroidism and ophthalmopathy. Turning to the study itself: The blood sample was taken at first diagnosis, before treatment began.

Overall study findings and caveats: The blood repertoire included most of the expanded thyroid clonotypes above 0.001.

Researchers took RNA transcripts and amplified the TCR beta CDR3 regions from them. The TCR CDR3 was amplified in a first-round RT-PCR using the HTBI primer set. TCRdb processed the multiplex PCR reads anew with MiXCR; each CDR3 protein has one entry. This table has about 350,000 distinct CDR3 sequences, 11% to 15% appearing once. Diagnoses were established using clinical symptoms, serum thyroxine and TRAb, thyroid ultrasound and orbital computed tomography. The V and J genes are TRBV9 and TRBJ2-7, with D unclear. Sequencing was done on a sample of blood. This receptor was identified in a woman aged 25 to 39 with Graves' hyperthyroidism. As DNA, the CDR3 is TGTGCCAGCAGCGTAGGGGTTGGCGGCTACGAGCAGTACTTC. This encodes CASSVGVGGYEQYF.